The subject of this entry is one T cell receptor beta chain. What it recognizes is unknown. The sample originates from a study of shared clonotypes between healthy human individuals. Study conclusions and caveats: Blood was the only sampled material, and tissue repertoires likely differ.

Only in-frame clones appear in the TCRdb table, and some are missing; sequencing was by immunoSEQ multiplex PCR. The sample carries roughly 2.5 million clones, roughly 92% recorded once. The V and J ends lost 2 bases and 6 bases, in that order; junction bases with no gene match: 11. This CDR3 contains 16 residues. Per the germline V gene, CDR1 is MNHEY and CDR2 is SVGAGI. Sequenced material: naive CD4+ T cells sorted from blood. Subset indicated: CD45RA+ positively selected. The chain uses TRBV6-5 and TRBJ2-7; the match to TRBD1 covers 9 bases. The origin of this receptor is a man younger than 35 in good health. The CDR3 DNA reads TGTGCCAGCAGTTACCCGTCCGGGACAGGGTTTGGCGAGCAGTACTTC. As protein: CASSYPSGTGFGEQYF.